The text below deals with one TCR beta chain. Its antigen is undetermined. Trimming took off 1 base at V and 5 bases at J, with 12 bases between the two ends. This CDR3 contains 14 residues. CDR1 is SGDLS and CDR2 is YYNGEE in the germline V gene. The data derive from a study of post-analysis software for immune sequencing data. As for the study in general: Relapsing-remitting, secondary progressive and progressive-relapsing multiple sclerosis were all included among the disease courses.

Broader study findings: The study found TRBV5-6, TRBV5-1 and TRBV20-1 among several TRBV segments more frequent in patients than controls.

TCR beta cDNA libraries had unique molecular identifiers. TCRdb reprocessed the PCR reads via MiXCR and lists one record per CDR3 protein. The sample lists roughly 620,000 distinct CDR3 sequences, roughly two fifths seen once, with 1.7% in the top ten. V and J are TRBV9 and TRBJ2-5, with D maybe TRBD2 (6 bases). Sequencing was performed on blood. The source is a girl between 5 and 17 years old with multiple sclerosis. The CDR3 region has the DNA TGTGCCAGCAGCGTAAGAGCGGGTGGCGAGACCCAGTACTTC. It translates to CASSVRAGGETQYF.